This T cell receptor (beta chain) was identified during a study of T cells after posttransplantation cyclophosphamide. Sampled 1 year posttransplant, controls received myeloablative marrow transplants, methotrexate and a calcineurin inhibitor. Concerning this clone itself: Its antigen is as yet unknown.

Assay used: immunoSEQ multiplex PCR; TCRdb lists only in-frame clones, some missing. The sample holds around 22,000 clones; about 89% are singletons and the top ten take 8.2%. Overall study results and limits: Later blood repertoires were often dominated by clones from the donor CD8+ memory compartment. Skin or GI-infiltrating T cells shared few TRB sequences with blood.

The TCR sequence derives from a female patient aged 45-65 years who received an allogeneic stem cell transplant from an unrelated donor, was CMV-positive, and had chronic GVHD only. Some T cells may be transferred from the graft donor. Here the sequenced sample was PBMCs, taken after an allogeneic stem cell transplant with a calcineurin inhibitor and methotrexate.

The CDR3 protein is CASSLWGLEQYF. In DNA, the CDR3 is TGTGCCAGCAGCCTTTGGGGGCTCGAGCAGTACTTC. The gene calls are TRBV11-2 and TRBJ2-7, with a tentative D call TRBD1 (6 bases). V lost 5 bases and J 6 bases, leaving 11 bases between the germline ends. The germline V gene has CDR1 SGHAT and CDR2 FQNNGV. The CDR3 runs 12 residues.